The T cell receptor (beta chain) described here comes from a study of T cells after yellow fever vaccination. Study-wide points: A large majority of primary-vaccination clones showed up again after the booster (approximately 95% CD4, roughly 88% CD8). Of the clonotypes, a small share occurred in both CD4 and CD8 compartments.

Trimming cost V 1 base and J 0 bases; bases outside gene matches: 1. CDR1 and CDR2 (germline): SQVTM, ANQGSEA. The CDR3 has 14 residues. By 5'RACE template switching, TCR cDNA was produced, with a universal primer site and UMIs added in the process. TCRdb recomputed calls from the 5' RACE reads with MiXCR, one row per CDR3 protein. The sample has 200,000 or so distinct CDR3 sequences; less than 7.5% are singletons. This clonotype has ten or more counts. As yet, its antigen is unknown. The chain uses TRBV29-1 and TRBJ2-3; 7 nucleotides agree with TRBD2. The sample was CD4+ T cells sorted from PBMCs, taken on the day of the yellow fever booster vaccination. The receptor comes from a man aged 30 to 39 who received the YFV17D yellow fever vaccine. The CDR3 coding sequence is TGCAGCGTTGAAGTGGGGGGGAGCACAGATACGCAGTATTTT. This gives the protein CSVEVGGSTDTQYF.